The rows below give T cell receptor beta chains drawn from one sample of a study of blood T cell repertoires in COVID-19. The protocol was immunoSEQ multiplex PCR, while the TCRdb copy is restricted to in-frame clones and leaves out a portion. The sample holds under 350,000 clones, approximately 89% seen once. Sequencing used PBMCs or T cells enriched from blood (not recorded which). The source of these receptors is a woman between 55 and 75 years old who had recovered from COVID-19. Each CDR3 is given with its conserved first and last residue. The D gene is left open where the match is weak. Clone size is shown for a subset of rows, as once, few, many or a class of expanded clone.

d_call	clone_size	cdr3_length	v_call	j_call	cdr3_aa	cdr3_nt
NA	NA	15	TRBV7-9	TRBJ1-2	CASSLALEPLSGYTF	TGTGCCAGCAGCTTAGCCCTAGAACCTTTGAGCGGCTACACCTTC
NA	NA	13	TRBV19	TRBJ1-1	CASSIGAAAEAFF	TGTGCCAGTAGTATAGGGGCAGCCGCTGAAGCTTTCTTT
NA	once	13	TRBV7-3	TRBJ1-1	CASSSQSNTEAFF	TGTGCCAGCAGCTCCCAGTCCAACACTGAAGCTTTCTTT
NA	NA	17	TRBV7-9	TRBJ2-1	CASSASTSLISYNEQFF	TGTGCCAGCAGCGCAAGTACTAGCTTGATCTCCTACAATGAGCAGTTCTTC
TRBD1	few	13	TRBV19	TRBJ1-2	CATRTGPGYGYTF	TGTGCCACGAGGACAGGGCCTGGCTATGGCTACACCTTC
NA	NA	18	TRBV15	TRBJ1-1	CATSRGGGGRTRNTEAFF	TGTGCCACCAGCAGAGGAGGGGGGGGTCGTACTAGGAACACTGAAGCTTTCTTT
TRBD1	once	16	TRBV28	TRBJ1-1	CASSSGGGMMNTEAFF	TGTGCCAGCAGTTCAGGGGGAGGAATGATGAACACTGAAGCTTTCTTT
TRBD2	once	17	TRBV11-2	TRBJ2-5	CASSLGTSGGPQETQYF	TGTGCCAGCAGCCTAGGGACTAGCGGGGGCCCCCAAGAGACCCAGTACTTC
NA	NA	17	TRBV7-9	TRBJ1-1	CASSLVFLRQGGGGAFF	TGTGCCAGCAGCTTAGTTTTTCTGAGGCAGGGAGGTGGTGGAGCTTTCTTT
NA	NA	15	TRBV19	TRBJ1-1	CASSEGVYEDTEAFF	TGTGCCAGTAGTGAGGGGGTATATGAGGACACTGAAGCTTTCTTT
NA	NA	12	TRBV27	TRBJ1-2	CASSLSGYGYTF	TGTGCCAGCAGTTTGAGTGGCTATGGCTACACCTTC
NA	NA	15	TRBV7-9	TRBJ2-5	CASSLASLATETQYF	TGTGCCAGCAGCTTAGCGTCGCTAGCTACGGAGACCCAGTACTTC
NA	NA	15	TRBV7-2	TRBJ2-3	CASSFAGGRGDTQYF	TGTGCCAGCAGCTTTGCCGGGGGGCGAGGAGATACGCAGTATTTT
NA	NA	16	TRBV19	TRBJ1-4	CASSWLPGGAGEKLFF	TGTGCCAGTAGTTGGCTCCCCGGGGGGGCAGGTGAAAAACTGTTTTTT
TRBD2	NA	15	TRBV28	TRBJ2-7	CASTQPGGGAYEQYF	TGTGCCAGCACCCAACCGGGGGGGGGCGCCTACGAGCAGTACTTC
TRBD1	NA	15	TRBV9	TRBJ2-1	CASSTGTGVVDEQFF	TGTGCCAGCAGCACCGGGACAGGGGTAGTTGATGAGCAGTTCTTC
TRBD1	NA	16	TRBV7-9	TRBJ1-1	CASSPLIQGVNTEAFF	TGTGCCAGCAGCCCCTTAATACAGGGGGTCAACACTGAAGCTTTCTTT
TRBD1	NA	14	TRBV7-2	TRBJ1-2	CASSLEGQAYGYTF	TGTGCCAGCAGCTTAGAGGGACAGGCCTATGGCTACACCTTC
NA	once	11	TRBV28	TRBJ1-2	CASSFRGGYTF	TGTGCCAGCAGTTTCCGTGGCGGCTACACCTTC
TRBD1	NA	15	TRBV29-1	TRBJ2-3	CSVGYRGLYTDTQYF	TGCAGCGTGGGATACAGGGGGCTGTATACAGATACGCAGTATTTT
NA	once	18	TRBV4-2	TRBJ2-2	CASSQEVMRVLNTGELFF	TGTGCCAGCAGCCAGGAGGTAATGCGGGTCTTGAACACCGGGGAGCTGTTTTTT
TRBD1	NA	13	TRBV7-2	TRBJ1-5	CASSWDRDQPQHF	TGTGCCAGCAGCTGGGACAGGGATCAGCCCCAGCATTTT
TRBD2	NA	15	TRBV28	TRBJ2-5	CASSPGTSGQETQYF	TGTGCCAGCAGTCCCGGGACTAGCGGACAAGAGACCCAGTACTTC
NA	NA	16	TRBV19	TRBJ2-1	CASNRNRGGSYNEQFF	TGTGCCAGTAATCGGAACAGGGGGGGCTCCTACAATGAGCAGTTCTTC
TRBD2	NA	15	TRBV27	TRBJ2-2	CASSYAGGYTGELFF	TGTGCCAGCAGTTATGCGGGGGGATACACCGGGGAGCTGTTTTTT
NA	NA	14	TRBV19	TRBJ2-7	CASSSQGFLNEQYF	TGTGCCAGTAGCTCTCAGGGGTTTCTGAATGAGCAGTACTTC
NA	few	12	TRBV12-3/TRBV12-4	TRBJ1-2	CASHNGIYGYTF	TGTGCCAGCCACAACGGGATCTATGGCTACACCTTC
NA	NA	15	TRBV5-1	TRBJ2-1	CASSLAGRSYNEQFF	TGCGCCAGCAGCTTGGCCGGTCGCTCCTACAATGAGCAGTTCTTC
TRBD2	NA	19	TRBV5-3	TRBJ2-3	CARSPEETVTSGETDTQYF	TGTGCCAGAAGCCCGGAAGAAACCGTGACTAGCGGGGAGACAGATACGCAGTATTTT
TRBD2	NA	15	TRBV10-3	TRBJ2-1	CAISETSGRYNEQFF	TGTGCCATCAGTGAGACTAGCGGGAGATACAATGAGCAGTTCTTC
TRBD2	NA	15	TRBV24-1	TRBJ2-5	CATSDSSGSGETQYF	TGTGCCACCAGTGATTCTAGCGGGAGCGGGGAGACCCAGTACTTC
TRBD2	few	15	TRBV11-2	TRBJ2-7	CASARLAGSSYEQYF	TGTGCCAGCGCGCGACTAGCGGGGTCTTCCTACGAGCAGTACTTC
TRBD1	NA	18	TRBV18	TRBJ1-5	CASSQSPNTGGMGQPQHF	TGTGCCAGCTCACAAAGCCCTAATACAGGGGGCATGGGTCAGCCCCAGCATTTT
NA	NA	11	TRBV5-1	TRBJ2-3	CASSSADTQYF	TGCGCCAGCAGTAGTGCCGATACGCAGTATTTT
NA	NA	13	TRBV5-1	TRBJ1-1	CASSPQVNTEAFF	TGCGCCAGCAGCCCTCAGGTGAACACTGAAGCTTTCTTT
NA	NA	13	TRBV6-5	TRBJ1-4	CASRREIDEKLFF	TGTGCCAGCAGGCGCGAGATAGATGAAAAACTGTTTTTT
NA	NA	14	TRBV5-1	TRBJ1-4	CASSPRRGDEKLFF	TGCGCCAGCAGCCCGCGCAGGGGAGATGAAAAACTGTTTTTT
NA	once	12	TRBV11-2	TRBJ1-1	CASSLSSTEAFF	TGTGCCAGCAGCTTATCCTCCACTGAAGCTTTCTTT
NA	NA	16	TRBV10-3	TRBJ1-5	CAISESGRREVQPQHF	TGTGCCATCAGTGAGTCGGGTCGCAGGGAGGTTCAGCCCCAGCATTTT
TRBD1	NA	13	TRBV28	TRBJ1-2	CASTRDSNYGYTF	TGTGCCAGCACTCGGGACAGCAACTATGGCTACACCTTC
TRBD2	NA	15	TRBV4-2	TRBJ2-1	CASSQVSGGAGEQFF	TGTGCCAGCAGCCAAGTGAGCGGGGGGGCTGGTGAGCAGTTCTTC
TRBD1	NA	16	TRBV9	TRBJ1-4	CASSTGQGALNEKLFF	TGTGCCAGCAGCACCGGACAGGGGGCTCTTAATGAAAAACTGTTTTTT
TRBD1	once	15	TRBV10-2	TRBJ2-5	CASSEWGQSDKTQYF	TGCGCCAGCAGTGAATGGGGACAGAGTGATAAGACCCAGTACTTC
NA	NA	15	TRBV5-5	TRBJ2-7	CASTPLWEKAHEQYF	TGTGCCAGCACCCCTTTATGGGAGAAGGCCCACGAGCAGTACTTC
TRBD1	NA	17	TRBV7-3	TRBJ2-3	CASSQAPGQLWRDTQYF	TGTGCCAGCAGCCAAGCCCCGGGACAGCTATGGAGAGATACGCAGTATTTT
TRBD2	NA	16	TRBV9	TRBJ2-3	CASSEGLAGVLDTQYF	TGTGCCAGCAGCGAGGGACTAGCGGGAGTTTTGGATACGCAGTATTTT